These T cell receptor beta chains were read from a single sample in a study of cytomegalovirus exposure and HLA in healthy donors. Profiling relied on immunoSEQ multiplex PCR, and the TCRdb table lists in-frame clones only, not all of them. The sample holds some 350,000 clones, about nine tenths seen once. The sequenced sample was PBMCs. These receptors were taken from a woman between 25 and 40 years old in good health and CMV-seropositive. CDR3s include the opening cysteine and the closing phenylalanine or tryptophan. The D gene is left open where the match is weak. Rows may omit the clone size; those that give it use once, few, many or a size class.

V gene	J gene	clone size	D gene	CDR3 length	CDR3 DNA	CDR3 protein
TRBV28	TRBJ1-1	NA	TRBD1	14	TGTGCCAGCATTACAGGGGGCGGGAACACTGAAGCTTTCTTT	CASITGGGNTEAFF
TRBV9	TRBJ1-2	few	NA	13	TGTGCCAGCAGCGGGGGACGGTCCTATGGCTACACCTTC	CASSGGRSYGYTF
TRBV2	TRBJ2-7	NA	TRBD2	14	TGTGCCAGCAGTGAGGGAGGGGACTCCTACGAGCAGTACTTC	CASSEGGDSYEQYF
TRBV30	TRBJ1-6	NA	TRBD1	16	TGTGCCTGGAACCTCTTGACAGGGATAAATAATTCACCCCTCCACTTT	CAWNLLTGINNSPLHF
TRBV7-9	TRBJ2-6	NA	NA	17	TGTGCCAGCAGCTTCACAAGTCCAAACTCTGGGGCCAACGTCCTGACTTTC	CASSFTSPNSGANVLTF
TRBV11-3	TRBJ2-5	NA	TRBD2	15	TGTGCCAGCAGCCCGGGAGGGCGGAATCAAGAGACCCAGTACTTC	CASSPGGRNQETQYF
TRBV5-5	TRBJ2-7	NA	NA	14	TGTGCCAGCAGCTTAGGTCGGGGGTTGGACGAGCAGTACTTC	CASSLGRGLDEQYF
TRBV23-1	TRBJ2-7	NA	TRBD1	14	TGCGCCGTTACCCCGGGACAGGGGCTCTACGAGCAGTACTTC	CAVTPGQGLYEQYF
TRBV7-6	TRBJ2-7	NA	TRBD1	14	TGTGCCAGCAGCCAGGGACAGGGGGTTGACGAGCAGTACTTC	CASSQGQGVDEQYF
TRBV9	TRBJ2-3	NA	NA	18	TGTGCCAGCAGCCTCCGAGGGGGGGGCAGCGGGGCTACAGATACGCAGTATTTT	CASSLRGGGSGATDTQYF
TRBV7-3	TRBJ2-5	NA	TRBD1	15	TGTGCCAGCAGCTCGTCCGGGACAGGGGCGGAGACCCAGTACTTC	CASSSSGTGAETQYF
TRBV9	TRBJ1-3	NA	NA	16	TGTGCCAGCGGTGGGACAAGTCAAGCGGGAGGAAACACCATATATTTT	CASGGTSQAGGNTIYF
TRBV11-2	TRBJ1-1	once	NA	15	TGTGCCAGCAGCTTAGGGCTGACGGGGAACACTGAAGCTTTCTTT	CASSLGLTGNTEAFF
TRBV18	TRBJ1-4	NA	NA	13	TGTGCCAGCTCACCCCGGGAGTGGGAAAAACTGTTTTTT	CASSPREWEKLFF
TRBV10-3	TRBJ2-1	NA	NA	14	TGTGCCATCAGAAATCGGGCCCGTAACAATGAGCAGTTCTTC	CAIRNRARNNEQFF
TRBV15	TRBJ2-7	NA	NA	15	TGTGCCACCAGCAGAGATTCGGGGCCTTCTCTGGAGCAGTACTTC	CATSRDSGPSLEQYF
TRBV28	TRBJ2-7	NA	TRBD2	16	TGTGCCAGCAGTTTATTCGGGAGGGGGGGGACCTACGAGCAGTACTTC	CASSLFGRGGTYEQYF
TRBV6-5	TRBJ2-1	NA	NA	13	TGTGCCAGCAGTTATAGTTGGGGCAACGAGCAGTTCTTC	CASSYSWGNEQFF
TRBV9	TRBJ2-1	NA	TRBD1	16	TGTGCCAGCAGCACAATTCAGGGGGCGCCTTACAATGAGCAGTTCTTC	CASSTIQGAPYNEQFF
TRBV9	TRBJ2-3	NA	NA	15	TGTGCCAGCAGCTTCGAAGTACTAGCTCAGGATACGCAGTATTTT	CASSFEVLAQDTQYF
TRBV5-6	TRBJ2-7	NA	NA	13	TGTGCCAGCAGCTTACGACTCATCTACGAGCAGTACTTC	CASSLRLIYEQYF
TRBV27	TRBJ1-1	NA	TRBD1	13	TGTGCCAGCAGTTGGGGACAGGGTTATGAAGCTTTCTTT	CASSWGQGYEAFF
TRBV19	TRBJ2-7	once	NA	13	TGTGCCAGTAGTAACAGAGAGACCTACGAGCAGTACTTC	CASSNRETYEQYF
TRBV10-3	TRBJ1-1	NA	NA	12	TGTGCCATCAGTGAGTCACTGACAGAAGCTTTCTTT	CAISESLTEAFF
TRBV7-2	TRBJ2-7	once	NA	14	TGTGCCAGCAGCTTCCCCGGGACGTCCTACGAGCAGTACTTC	CASSFPGTSYEQYF
TRBV7-6	TRBJ2-3	NA	TRBD1	17	TGTGCCAGCAGCTTAGGAACAGGGGGCACTAGCACAGATACGCAGTATTTT	CASSLGTGGTSTDTQYF
TRBV28	TRBJ2-3	NA	NA	14	TGTGCCAGCAGTTTAGGTGGGTCCACAGATACGCAGTATTTT	CASSLGGSTDTQYF
TRBV28	TRBJ1-4	NA	NA	13	TGTGCCAGCAGTTTCGGGACAAATGAAAAACTGTTTTTT	CASSFGTNEKLFF
TRBV4-2	TRBJ1-5	NA	NA	14	TGTGCCAGCAGCCAAGATCTGACGAATCAGCCCCAGCATTTT	CASSQDLTNQPQHF
TRBV30	TRBJ1-2	NA	TRBD1	17	TGTGCCTGGAGTGTCATTACCGGGACAGGGGCGGTCTATGGCTACACCTTC	CAWSVITGTGAVYGYTF
TRBV4-1	TRBJ2-1	NA	NA	14	TGCGCCAGCAGCCAAGGAGATAGGTTGAATGAGCAGTTCTTC	CASSQGDRLNEQFF
TRBV27	TRBJ1-5	NA	TRBD1	14	TGTGCCAGCAGTGAGGGACAGGGGAGTCAGCCCCAGCATTTT	CASSEGQGSQPQHF
TRBV9	TRBJ1-2	NA	TRBD1	15	TGTGCCAGCAGCGTAGTGGGACAGGGGGGTAGTGGCTACACCTTC	CASSVVGQGGSGYTF
TRBV5-1	TRBJ2-5	NA	TRBD2	16	TGCGCCAGCAGTCGGACTTCGACTAGCGGACAAGAGACCCAGTACTTC	CASSRTSTSGQETQYF
TRBV5-1	TRBJ1-1	once	NA	14	TGCGCCAGCAGCTTGGACTATATGAACACTGAAGCTTTCTTT	CASSLDYMNTEAFF
TRBV27	TRBJ1-2	few	NA	13	TGTGCCAGCAGTCTGGGGCAGTTCCATGGCTACACCTTC	CASSLGQFHGYTF
TRBV6-5	TRBJ1-1	NA	NA	14	TGTGCCAGCAGGGTTGTAGTAATGAACACTGAAGCTTTCTTT	CASRVVVMNTEAFF
TRBV19	TRBJ2-3	NA	NA	13	TGTGCCAGTAGTCGGTTATTCTCGGATACGCAGTATTTT	CASSRLFSDTQYF
TRBV28	TRBJ1-2	NA	NA	11	TGTGCCGCCTCACGGGGGTATGGCTACACCTTC	CAASRGYGYTF
TRBV28	TRBJ2-6	NA	TRBD2	16	TGTGCCAGCAGTTTCGGGGGGGCGATCGGGGCCAACGTCCTGACTTTC	CASSFGGAIGANVLTF
TRBV27	TRBJ1-4	NA	TRBD1	14	TGTGCCAGCTCCGACAGGGTTGGGGAGGAAAAACTGTTTTTT	CASSDRVGEEKLFF
TRBV7-2	TRBJ2-1	few	TRBD2	16	TGTGCCAGCAGCTTAAGGACTAGCGGGAGGGTAGGTGAGCAGTTCTTC	CASSLRTSGRVGEQFF
TRBV5-1	TRBJ1-1	NA	TRBD1	14	TGCGCCAGCAGCTGGGACAGGACGAACACTGAAGCTTTCTTT	CASSWDRTNTEAFF
TRBV11-2	TRBJ1-2	NA	NA	13	TGTGCCAGCAGCTTAGTCGGGACCTATGGCTACACCTTC	CASSLVGTYGYTF
TRBV7-2	TRBJ2-5	NA	TRBD2	16	TGTGCCAGCAGCTTGGGTTCGACGGGAGGTATGGAGACCCAGTACTTC	CASSLGSTGGMETQYF
TRBV5-5	TRBJ2-3	NA	NA	14	TGTGCCAGCAGCTTGGGGGGCTACACAGATACGCAGTATTTT	CASSLGGYTDTQYF
TRBV28	TRBJ1-2	NA	TRBD1	16	TGTGCCAGCAGTGGACAGGGGGGGCGCCGTGGCTATGGCTACACCTTC	CASSGQGGRRGYGYTF
TRBV14	TRBJ1-2	NA	TRBD1	14	TGTGCCAGCAGCCAGCCGGGACAGGGGGGAGGCTACACCTTC	CASSQPGQGGGYTF
TRBV5-1	TRBJ2-7	NA	NA	15	TGCGCCAGCAGCTTAGGAACTAGCAACTATTACGAGCAGTACTTC	CASSLGTSNYYEQYF
TRBV27	TRBJ2-7	few	TRBD1	12	TGTGCCAGCAGCCGGACAGGGCGGGAGCAGTACTTC	CASSRTGREQYF